Reported below is one TCR beta chain. Its antigen is as yet unknown. A read error may explain this, as a much larger clone is one base away. The record originates from a study of regulatory T cells in long-lasting Graves disease. Study findings and constraints: Peripheral blood alone, not thyroid tissue, underwent study. Clonotypes that were public and shared totalled fewer than 3,500 in persistent patients versus about 1,000 in new patients.

Construction of the TCR beta libraries employed iRepertoire HTBI primers in conjunction with Arm-PCR of CDR3 regions. MiXCR, applied by TCRdb to the multiplex PCR reads, yields one record per CDR3 protein. The data show roughly 510,000 distinct CDR3 sequences, with about 16% seen just once and about 11% held by the top ten. Trimming removed 7 bases from V and 5 bases from J, with 15 bases in between. The CDR3 runs 14 residues. The V gene's germline CDR1 is KGHDR and CDR2 SFDVKD. Time point given: newly diagnosed GD, antithyroid drugs for less than 3 months. Making the TCR library involved RNA that had been extracted from PBMCs. As a group, patients came from one endocrinology department in Xi'an, China. These records were also assigned to another study, of T cells in Graves' hyperthyroidism and ophthalmopathy. That study reports: Blood held most thyroid clonotypes expanded above 0.001 frequency.

The chain uses TRBV24-1 and TRBJ2-3; tentatively, D is TRBD2 (5 bases). This sequence was found in a man aged 18 to 30 with Graves disease. Sequencing was performed on peripheral blood mononuclear cells (PBMCs), taken at new diagnosis, from a patient treated with antithyroid drugs. The CDR3 sequence is CATSPRVRGDTQYF. CDR3 coding DNA: TGTGCCACCAGCCCTCGGGTTCGGGGAGATACGCAGTATTTT.